This TCR beta chain was obtained from a study of human T cells and chemical hapten exposure. Turning to the study itself: DPC (0.01%) was patch tested on the upper back and read at 6 days. The variation in per-sample TCR yields arose mainly from small differences in pooled library volumes. Study-level points and caveats: There was no change with DPC sensitization in TCRs above 1 in 1000 frequency.

TCRdb ran MiXCR on the RACE reads and lists one entry per CDR3 protein. The top ten hold 25% to 30% of the sample, which has under 40,000 distinct CDR3 sequences, approximately 10% seen once. A word on this clonotype: The target antigen is unknown.

CDR1 MDHEN and CDR2 SYDVKM come from the germline V gene. The CDR3 consists of 13 residues. V was trimmed by 1 base and J by 1 base, leaving 4 bases between them. The time point: pre-sensitization, week 0. Treatment here: therapeutic diphenylcyclopropenone sensitization with weekly scalp DPC. Unfractionated whole blood yielded the extracted total RNA. Blood draws came first, before each patch test. This receptor was taken from a man aged 50 to 60 with alopecia areata. Some clones in this sample may be carry-over from other donors' samples. Here the sequenced sample was whole blood, taken in connection with sensitization to the hapten diphenylcyclopropenone (DPC). The J gene is TRBJ1-2, the V gene TRBV28, with D unresolved. The CDR3: CASSLFGNYGYTF. As DNA, the CDR3 is TGTGCCAGCAGTTTATTTGGTAACTATGGCTACACCTTC.